One and the same sample provided the 31 T cell receptor beta chains below, sequenced in a study of T cells after yellow fever vaccination. MiXCR, run by TCRdb on the 5' RACE reads, gives a single entry per CDR3 protein. The sample has about 210,000 distinct CDR3 sequences; over 6.5% are singletons. The sequences come from CD4+ T cells sorted from PBMCs, collected on the day of the yellow fever booster vaccination. Receptors originate from a man aged 25 to 45 who received the YFV17D yellow fever vaccine.

Ten or more counts support this clonotype. At one end, the junction sequence differs from germline, possibly due to a read error. The chain joins TRBV7-3 to TRBJ1-2; 8 nucleotides align to TRBD1. The germline CDR1 and CDR2 sequences are SGHTA and FQGTGA. This CDR3 comprises 15 residues. CDR3 bases: TGTGCCAGCAGCCTAACCGGGACAGGTAGCTATGGCTACACCTTC. This sequence encodes CASSLTGTGSYGYTF.

This clonotype was seen ten or more times. The chain joins TRBV2 to TRBJ2-1; TRBD2 matches 7 bases. CDR1 is SNHLY, CDR2 FYNNEI, per germline. V gave up 6 bases and J gave up 10 bases; unmatched junction bases: 6. CDR3 length equals 12 residues. The CDR3 sequence is CASSFSGPEQFF. CDR3 DNA sequence: TGTGCCAGCAGCTTTAGCGGGCCAGAGCAGTTCTTC.

Only a few counts were recorded for this clonotype. The chain carries TRBV5-1 and TRBJ1-1; D not certain. The V end lost 0 bases, the J end lost 4 bases, and 10 bases lay between the germline ends. The CDR3 has 14 amino acids. Germline CDR1 and CDR2: SGHRS and YFSETQ. The CDR3 DNA follows: TGCGCCAGCAGCTTGGGGGAGAGGGCCACTGAAGCTTTCTTT. It specifies CASSLGERATEAFF.

Worth noting for this clonotype: A read error is possible here, since a much larger clone lies one base away. The genes are TRBV29-1 and TRBJ2-1; 9 positions match TRBD1. In germline, CDR1 is SQVTM, CDR2 ANQGSEA. This CDR3 is 16 amino acids long. The CDR3, as DNA: TGCGGCGTTGGGGGAGCCGGGACAGGGATCCCCAATGAGCAGTTCTTC. Its translation: CGVGGAGTGIPNEQFF.

This clonotype was detected many times. The rearrangement links TRBV5-6 to TRBJ2-1; D not resolved. CDR1 is SGHDT, CDR2 YYEEEE, per germline. The CDR3 spans 12 residues. Trimming shortened V by 2 bases and J by 8 bases, and 8 bases separated the two germline ends. DNA for the CDR3: TGTGCCAGCAGCTTTCGTTTAGATGAGCAGTTCTTC. Protein: CASSFRLDEQFF.

This clonotype has more than one count but fewer than ten. The chain recombines TRBV3-1 with TRBJ2-7; D ambiguous. V lost 0 bases and J lost 0, with 9 bases in between. Per the germline V gene, CDR1 is LGHDT and CDR2 is YNNKEL (reference sequence). This CDR3 contains 15 residues. The CDR3 here is CASSQERTYSYEQYF. The CDR3 DNA follows: TGTGCCAGCAGCCAAGAAAGAACGTACTCCTACGAGCAGTACTTC.

The chain recombines TRBV4-3 with TRBJ2-5; 7 bases are a match to TRBD1. The V segment lost 0 bases and the J segment 4 bases; nucleotides outside the gene matches: 11. Per germline, CDR1 LGHNA and CDR2 YSLEER. The CDR3 extends over 17 amino acids. The chain's CDR3 is CASSQDIAGGRSETQYF. CDR3 sequence (DNA): TGCGCCAGCAGCCAAGATATCGCAGGGGGTAGGTCAGAGACCCAGTACTTC.

This clonotype was counted only a few times. CDR3 bases: TGTGCCAGCAGCTTGATAGCGGGAGGAGCTTACGAGCAGTACTTC. Amino acid sequence: CASSLIAGGAYEQYF. V usage is TRBV5-6 and J usage is TRBJ2-7; TRBD2 aligns across 10 bases. Trimming took 1 base from V and 4 from J; bases not matched to a gene: 5. CDR1 is SGHDT and CDR2 is YYEEEE in the germline V gene. This CDR3 has 15 amino acids.

This clonotype was seen at least ten times. The chain links TRBV6-2 or TRBV6-3 to TRBJ2-2, with D uncertain. Germline assignment: CDR1 MNHEY and CDR2 SVGEGT. V lost 6 bases and J lost 5, with 4 bases in between. This CDR3 has 11 residues. CDR3 DNA sequence: TGTGCCAGCAGCAGGACCGGGGAGCTGTTTTTT. Translating gives CASSRTGELFF.

The V call is TRBV12-3 or TRBV12-4, the J call TRBJ2-7; 7 nucleotides match TRBD2. After removal of 3 bases from V and 6 bases from J, the junction contained 5 bases not matched to a gene. CDR3 size: 13 residues. CDR3 in DNA: TGTGCCAGCAGTTTTGTGATAGCGGGCGAGCAGTACTTC. It codes for CASSFVIAGEQYF.

V usage is TRBV28 and J usage is TRBJ2-7; D gene ambiguous. Germline assignment: CDR1 MDHEN and CDR2 SYDVKM. The CDR3 spans 11 residues. The V end lost 10 bases, the J end lost 1 base, and 8 bases lay between the germline ends. The CDR3 nucleotides are TGTGCCATAACCTCTTCCTACGAGCAGTACTTC. It yields the protein CAITSSYEQYF.

This clonotype turned up a few times. The chain links TRBV5-4 to TRBJ2-7, with a possible D match to TRBD2 (6 bases). This CDR3 has 13 residues. Per the germline V gene, CDR1 is SGHNT and CDR2 is YYREEE (reference sequence). V lost 2 bases and J 5 bases, leaving 11 bases between the germline ends. CDR3 nucleotide sequence: TGTGCCAGCAGCTTAAGAGGAGGGCACGAGCAGTACTTC. Its translation is CASSLRGGHEQYF.

Concerning this clonotype: A much larger clone lies one base from this, so it may be a read error. V is TRBV10-3 and J is TRBJ1-1; possibly TRBD1 for D (5 bases). Germline V gene sequence: CDR1 ENHRY, CDR2 SYGVKD. This CDR3 contains 15 residues. The CDR3 loop is CATSESAGSGTEAFF. The CDR3 DNA is TGTGCCACCAGTGAGTCAGCAGGGTCTGGCACTGAAGCTTTCTTT.

This clonotype was seen more than once but under ten times. The chain couples TRBV21-1 to TRBJ2-3. TRBV21-1 is annotated as a pseudogene. The CDR3 loop spans 14 amino acids. For the CDR3, the DNA is TGTGCCAGCAGCAAAGCAGAACGCACAGATACGCAGTATTTT. Its translation: CASSKAERTDTQYF.

The chain is built from TRBV11-2 and TRBJ2-5; D gene uncertain. V dropped 1 base and J dropped 1 base, with 7 bases sitting between them. This CDR3 region has 14 residues. CDR1 and CDR2 (germline): SGHAT, FQNNGV. CDR3 DNA sequence: TGTGCCAGCAGCTTAGTTACCCTCCAAGAGACCCAGTACTTC. Its translation: CASSLVTLQETQYF.

The sample holds a few counts of this clonotype. The rearrangement uses TRBV27 and TRBJ2-2; 12 nucleotides line up with TRBD2. CDR1 and CDR2 from the germline V gene are MNHEY and SMNVEV (reference sequence). V was pared by 3 bases and J by 0 bases, with 5 bases of the junction left unmatched. The CDR3 runs 18 residues. Here the CDR3 DNA reads TGTGCCAGCAGTTTCAGAAGGACTAGCGGGACGAACACCGGGGAGCTGTTTTTT. This translates into CASSFRRTSGTNTGELFF.

This chain uses TRBV25-1 with TRBJ2-3; D is perhaps TRBD2 (6 bases). This CDR3 has 14 amino acids. V was pared by 4 bases and J by 2 bases, with 10 bases between. CDR1 MGHDK and CDR2 SYGVNS come from the germline V gene. The CDR3 sequence: CASSVGLNTDTQYF. In DNA, the CDR3 is TGTGCCAGCAGTGTGGGACTGAACACAGATACGCAGTATTTT.

This clonotype appeared a few times. The chain carries TRBV9 and TRBJ2-7; 7 bases agree with TRBD1. Germline assignment: CDR1 SGDLS and CDR2 YYNGEE. This CDR3 has 15 amino acids. The V gene end was trimmed by 0 bases and the J gene end by 3 bases; junction bases not matched to a gene: 6. The CDR3 protein is CASSVEETGIYEQYF. Here the CDR3 DNA reads TGTGCCAGCAGCGTAGAGGAGACAGGGATCTACGAGCAGTACTTC.

The chain employs TRBV10-3 and TRBJ2-1; the match to TRBD2 covers 11 bases. The germline V gene has CDR1 ENHRY and CDR2 SYGVKD. The CDR3 covers 17 residues. J gave up 2 bases and V 0 bases, and 3 bases lay outside the gene matches. CDR3 loop: CAISESLAGGPYNEQFF. For the CDR3, the DNA is TGTGCCATCAGTGAGTCGCTAGCGGGAGGTCCCTACAATGAGCAGTTCTTC.

The chain has TRBV5-1 and TRBJ2-2; TRBD1 aligns across 7 bases. This CDR3 region has 15 residues. Germline CDR1 is SGHRS and CDR2 is YFSETQ. J was trimmed by 1 base and V by 6 bases; bases with no gene match: 6. CDR3 residues: CASISGQWNTGELFF. CDR3 coding DNA: TGCGCCAGCATTTCGGGACAGTGGAACACCGGGGAGCTGTTTTTT.

The V and J genes are TRBV4-3 and TRBJ2-5, with TRBD2 matching over 7 bases. The germline CDR1 and CDR2 sequences are LGHNA and YSLEER. The CDR3 sequence is 15 residues long. V dropped 0 bases and J dropped 3; count of bases not matched to a gene: 4. The CDR3 spells CASSQDWAGEETQYF. CDR3 in DNA: TGCGCCAGCAGCCAAGATTGGGCGGGAGAAGAGACCCAGTACTTC.

Many counts were recorded for this clonotype. The chain employs TRBV28 and TRBJ2-1; D gene uncertain. CDR1 MDHEN and CDR2 SYDVKM come from the germline V gene. There are 12 residues in the CDR3. V lost 5 bases and J 3 bases, leaving 5 bases between the germline ends. The CDR3 nucleotides read TGTGCCAGCAGTCGGAGCTACAATGAGCAGTTCTTC. Its protein is CASSRSYNEQFF.

There are a few counts of this clonotype. The chain links TRBV18 to TRBJ2-3; D remains unclear. The V gene lost 3 bases and the J gene lost 7 bases, with 17 bases spanning the gap. Germline V gene sequence: CDR1 KGHSH, CDR2 LQKENI. The CDR3 totals 15 residues. Here the CDR3 reads CASSPVFGQLNTQYF. CDR3 sequence (DNA): TGTGCCAGCTCACCCGTTTTCGGGCAGCTTAATACGCAGTATTTT.

The J gene is TRBJ1-5, the V gene TRBV19; tentative D call: TRBD1 (5 bases). CDR3 length equals 15 residues. CDR1 and CDR2 from the germline V gene are LNHDA and SQIVND (reference sequence). The germline V and J ends were trimmed by 9 bases and 2 bases, with 17 bases remaining between them. The CDR3 DNA sequence: TGTGCCAGCCGAAGAGGCGGGACGGGCAATCAGCCCCAGCATTTT. Protein sequence: CASRRGGTGNQPQHF.

On this clonotype itself: Given a much more abundant clone one base away, this may be a read error. This chain joins TRBV5-6 and TRBJ2-1; 7 bases map to TRBD1. V trimming: 1 base; J trimming: 7 bases; junction bases outside the gene matches: 8. The germline V gene has CDR1 SGHDT and CDR2 YYEEEE. The CDR3 extends over 15 amino acids. CDR3 protein: CASSLRRGRGNEQFF. DNA of the CDR3: TGTGCCAGCAGCTTGCGCAGGGGGAGAGGAAATGAGCAGTTCTTC.

This rearrangement joins TRBV7-2 to TRBJ2-7; D is possibly TRBD2 (6 bases). Germline V lookup: CDR1 SGHTA, CDR2 FQGNSA. CDR3 length equals 15 residues. The ends were cut back, 0 bases at V and 3 bases at J, with 12 bases in the middle. CDR3 residues: CASSLATGGGYEQYF. The CDR3 DNA is TGTGCCAGCAGCTTAGCAACCGGGGGAGGCTACGAGCAGTACTTC.

The gene calls are TRBV18 and TRBJ2-5; D uncertain. CDR1 and CDR2 from the germline V gene are KGHSH and LQKENI. Trimming stripped 2 bases from V and 5 bases from J, with 9 bases between. This CDR3 contains 13 residues. The CDR3 nucleotides are TGTGCCAGCTCACCAGAGACGAGGGAGACCCAGTACTTC. It codes for CASSPETRETQYF.

This chain links TRBV5-1 with TRBJ2-1, with 13 bases lining up with TRBD2. CDR1 SGHRS and CDR2 YFSETQ come from the germline V gene. There are 16 residues in the CDR3. The trim removed 5 bases at V and 7 bases at J, leaving 9 bases unmatched. CDR3 sequence: CASRPGLAGRRNEQFF. CDR3 sequence (DNA): TGCGCCAGCAGACCGGGACTAGCGGGAAGGCGAAATGAGCAGTTCTTC. The variable domain in full, completed from reference TRBV5-1 and TRBJ2-1, reads KAGVTQTPRYLIKTRGQQVTLSCSPISGHRSVSWYQQTPGQGLQFLFEYFSETQRNKGNFPGRFSGRQFSNSRSEMNVSTLELGDSALYLCASRPGLAGRRNEQFFGPGTRLTVL.

This clonotype appeared a few times. The chain is built from TRBV27 and TRBJ2-3; 8 positions agree with TRBD1. V shed 3 bases and J 8 bases; nucleotides not matched to a gene: 7. Germline assignment: CDR1 MNHEY and CDR2 SMNVEV (reference sequence). The CDR3 has 14 residues. CDR3 loop: CASSFLGTGFTQYF. CDR3 DNA sequence: TGTGCCAGCAGTTTCTTAGGGACAGGCTTTACGCAGTATTTT.

The chain recombines TRBV5-4 with TRBJ2-7; 14 positions agree with TRBD2. The germline V gene encodes CDR1 SGHNT and CDR2 YYREEE (reference sequence). The V and J ends lost 4 bases and 3 bases, in that order; junction bases with no gene match: 3. The CDR3 spans 15 residues. The CDR3 DNA is TGTGCCAGCAGCCGCGGGACTAGCGGGGGCTACGAGCAGTACTTC. This encodes CASSRGTSGGYEQYF.

V is TRBV12-3 or TRBV12-4 and J is TRBJ1-3; D uncertain. The ends were cut back, 5 bases at V and 7 bases at J, with 18 bases in the middle. The CDR3 runs to 15 residues. The CDR3 region has the DNA TGTGCCAGCAGTACGGGGTCCAAGCGGGATAACACCATATATTTT. Protein sequence: CASSTGSKRDNTIYF.